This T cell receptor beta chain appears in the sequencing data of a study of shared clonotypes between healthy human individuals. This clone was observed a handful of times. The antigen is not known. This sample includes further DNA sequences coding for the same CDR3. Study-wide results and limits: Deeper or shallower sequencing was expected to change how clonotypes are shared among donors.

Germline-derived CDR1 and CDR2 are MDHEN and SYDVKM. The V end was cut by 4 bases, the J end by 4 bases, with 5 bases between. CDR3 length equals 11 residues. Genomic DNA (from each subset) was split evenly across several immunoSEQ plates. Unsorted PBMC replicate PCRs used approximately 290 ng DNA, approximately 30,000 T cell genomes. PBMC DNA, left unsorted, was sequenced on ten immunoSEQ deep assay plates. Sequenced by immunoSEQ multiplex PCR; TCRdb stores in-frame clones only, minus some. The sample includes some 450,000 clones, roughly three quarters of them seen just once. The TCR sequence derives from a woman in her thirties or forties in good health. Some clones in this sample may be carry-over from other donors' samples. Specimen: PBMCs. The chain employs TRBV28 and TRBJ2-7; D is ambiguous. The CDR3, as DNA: TGTGCCAGCAGTTCGCCTTACGAGCAGTACTTC. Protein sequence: CASSSPYEQYF.